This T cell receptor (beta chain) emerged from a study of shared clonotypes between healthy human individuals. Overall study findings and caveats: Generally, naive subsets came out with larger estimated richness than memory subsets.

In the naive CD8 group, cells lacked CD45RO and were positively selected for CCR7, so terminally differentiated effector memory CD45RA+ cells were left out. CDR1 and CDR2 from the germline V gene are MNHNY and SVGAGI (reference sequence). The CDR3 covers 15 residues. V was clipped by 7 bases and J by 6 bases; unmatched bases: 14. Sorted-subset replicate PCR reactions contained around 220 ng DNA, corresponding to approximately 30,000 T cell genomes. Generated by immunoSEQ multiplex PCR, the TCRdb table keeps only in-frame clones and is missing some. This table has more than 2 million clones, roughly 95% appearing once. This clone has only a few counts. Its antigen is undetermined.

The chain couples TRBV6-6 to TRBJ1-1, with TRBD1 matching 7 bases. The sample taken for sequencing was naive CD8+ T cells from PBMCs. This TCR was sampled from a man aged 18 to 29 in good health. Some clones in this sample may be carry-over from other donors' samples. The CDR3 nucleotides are TGTGCCAGCAACGTAAACAGGGGTGGAGGGGCTGAAGCTTTCTTT. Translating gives CASNVNRGGGAEAFF.